Presented here are 13 T cell receptor beta chains from one specimen sequenced in a study of shared clonotypes between healthy human individuals. The data were produced by immunoSEQ multiplex PCR, yet TCRdb's version contains in-frame clones alone and is incomplete. The sample consists of 550,000 to 750,000 clones, nearly 97% of them appearing once. The naive CD8 fraction comprised CD45RO-negative cells positively selected for CCR7 and excluded terminally differentiated effector memory CD45RA+ cells. The specimen sequenced was naive CD8+ T cells sorted from blood. The receptors here all came from a woman aged 25-40 years in good health.

The rearrangement joins TRBV19 to TRBJ2-1; D is undetermined. Germline CDR1 and CDR2: LNHDA and SQIVND (reference sequence). This CDR3 region has 16 residues. The ends were cut back, 4 bases at V and 4 bases at J, with 17 bases in the middle. Here the CDR3 DNA reads TGTGCCAGTAGTAGTCCCTACGAGGTCGAATACAATGAGCAGTTCTTC. Translation: CASSSPYEVEYNEQFF.

The chain employs TRBV11-3 and TRBJ2-7; no firm D call. Trimming shortened V by 1 base and J by 5 bases, and 9 bases separated the two germline ends. CDR1 is SGHNT and CDR2 is YENEEA in the germline V gene. CDR3 length: 13 amino acids. Here the CDR3 reads CASSLVPGHEQYF. The CDR3 DNA is TGTGCCAGCAGCTTAGTCCCGGGCCACGAGCAGTACTTC.

The CDR3 DNA sequence: TGTGCCAGCAGCTTACTAGCGGGATCCTACGAGCAGTACTTC. Translation gives CASSLLAGSYEQYF. J is TRBJ2-7 and V is TRBV11-2; 9 bases align to TRBD2. CDR1 is SGHAT and CDR2 is FQNNGV in the germline V gene. J gave up 1 base and V 2 bases, and 0 bases lay outside the gene matches. The CDR3 covers 14 residues.

This chain links TRBV15 with TRBJ1-5, with D perhaps TRBD1 (5 bases). With 0 bases removed from V and 2 bases from J, the gap between germline ends came to 14 bases. CDR1 is LNHNV, CDR2 YYDKDF, per germline (reference sequence). The CDR3 sequence is 17 residues long. The CDR3 loop is CATSRDRAREGNQPQHF. The CDR3 DNA reads as TGTGCCACCAGCAGAGATCGAGCCAGGGAGGGCAATCAGCCCCAGCATTTT.

The V and J genes are TRBV5-6 and TRBJ2-7; 8 bases are shared with TRBD2. This CDR3 is built from 15 residues. Germline-derived CDR1 and CDR2 are SGHDT and YYEEEE. The V segment lost 0 bases and the J segment 3 bases; nucleotides outside the gene matches: 5. The CDR3 region is CASSLDREGLYEQYF. In DNA, the CDR3 is TGTGCCAGCAGCTTGGATCGGGAGGGCCTCTACGAGCAGTACTTC.

The CDR3 nucleotides read TGTGCCAGCAGTTTTCAAGACATGGGTTATAATTCACCCCTCCACTTT. Its translation: CASSFQDMGYNSPLHF. The chain has TRBV28 and TRBJ1-6; D unresolved. This CDR3 spans 16 amino acids. The V gene's germline CDR1 is MDHEN and CDR2 SYDVKM. Trimming removed 3 bases at V and 4 bases at J, with 13 bases between.

The chain has TRBV4-1 and TRBJ2-1; no clear D. Trimming left V 5 bases short and J 6 bases short, with 11 bases between. From germline, CDR1 is MGHRA and CDR2 YSYEKL. CDR3 length: 13 amino acids. The CDR3 sequence is CASSAGLFNEQFF. Here the CDR3 DNA reads TGCGCCAGCAGCGCCGGGCTCTTCAATGAGCAGTTCTTC.

The CDR3 region has the DNA TGTGCCAGCAATACACAGGGGGAGGGGGGATACGAGCAGTACTTC. Its translation is CASNTQGEGGYEQYF. The chain uses TRBV28 and TRBJ2-7; D may be TRBD1 (8 bases). Per germline, CDR1 MDHEN and CDR2 SYDVKM. The CDR3 extends over 15 amino acids. Trimming shortened V by 7 bases and J by 4 bases, and 20 bases separated the two germline ends.

The V gene is TRBV27, the J gene TRBJ2-7; tentatively, D is TRBD1 (6 bases). V was clipped by 3 bases and J by 3 bases, with 15 bases between them. Germline V gene data show CDR1 as MNHEY and CDR2 as SMNVEV (reference sequence). The CDR3 runs to 15 residues. This CDR3 reads CASSFKGQRYYEQYF. The CDR3 DNA sequence: TGTGCCAGCAGTTTCAAGGGACAACGATACTACGAGCAGTACTTC.

This clone was detected a few times. The junction departs from the called germline gene at one end, perhaps through a read error. The sample has other DNA sequences that encode this CDR3 too. This chain links TRBV7-9 with TRBJ2-1; D possibly corresponds to TRBD2 (6 bases). Per the germline V gene, CDR1 is SEHNR and CDR2 is FQNEAQ (reference sequence). The CDR3 is 11 amino acids. The CDR3 bases are TGTGCCAGCAGCCTAGCGCTCGAGCAGTTCTTC. Residues: CASSLALEQFF. Looking up the rest from reference TRBV7-9 and TRBJ2-1 gives the full variable domain: DTGVSQNPRHKITKRGQNVTFRCDPISEHNRLYWYRQTLGQGPEFLTYFQNEAQLEKSRLLSDRFSAERPKGSFSTLEIQRTEQGDSAMYLCASSLALEQFFGPGTRLTVL.

The J gene is TRBJ2-1, the V gene TRBV14; D remains ambiguous. V gave up 0 bases and J gave up 2 bases, with 14 bases separating them. CDR1 and CDR2 (germline): SGHDN, FVKESK. This CDR3 comprises 17 residues. The CDR3 protein is CASSQEAVVRPYNEQFF. Written as DNA, the CDR3 is TGTGCCAGCAGCCAAGAGGCAGTCGTTCGCCCCTACAATGAGCAGTTCTTC.

The chain couples TRBV15 to TRBJ2-5; 7 nucleotides agree with TRBD2. Germline loops: CDR1 LNHNV, CDR2 YYDKDF (reference sequence). This CDR3 spans 16 amino acids. The V and J ends lost 2 bases and 7 bases, in that order; junction bases with no gene match: 13. The CDR3 nucleotides are TGTGCCACCAGCAGACATCGGCGAACCACGGGGGGGACCCAGTACTTC. Residues: CATSRHRRTTGGTQYF.

This rearrangement joins TRBV29-1 to TRBJ2-2; TRBD2 might be the D (5 bases). Germline lookup yields CDR1 SQVTM and CDR2 ANQGSEA. The CDR3 runs 15 residues. The V and J ends lost 3 bases and 0 bases respectively, with 11 bases between them. CDR3 amino acids: CSVEAQRSNTGELFF. CDR3 in DNA: TGCAGCGTTGAGGCCCAGCGGTCGAACACCGGGGAGCTGTTTTTT.